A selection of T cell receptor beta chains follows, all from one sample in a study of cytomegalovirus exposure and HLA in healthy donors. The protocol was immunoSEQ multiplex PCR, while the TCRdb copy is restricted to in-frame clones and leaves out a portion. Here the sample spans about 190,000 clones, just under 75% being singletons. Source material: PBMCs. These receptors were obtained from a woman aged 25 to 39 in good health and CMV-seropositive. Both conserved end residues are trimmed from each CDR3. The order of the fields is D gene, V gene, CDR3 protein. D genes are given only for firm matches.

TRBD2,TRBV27,ASSLGGSGRYEQY
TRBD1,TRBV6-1,ASSHGTGVAETQY
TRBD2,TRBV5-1,ASSSGTSGGDTQY
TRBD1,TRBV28,ASSLTGQGSGYT
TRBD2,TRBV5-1,ASRLAPSSYNEQF
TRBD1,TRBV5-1,ASSLHQGEGGYT
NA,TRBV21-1,ASSGPRGNTEAF
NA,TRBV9,ASSRGRTYEQY
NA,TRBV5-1,ASSLDAMNTEAF
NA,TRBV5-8,ASSRGPGGGQPQH
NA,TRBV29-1,SVGGKSDQPQH
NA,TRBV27,ASSLRDMPYEQY
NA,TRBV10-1,ASTSEFRELF
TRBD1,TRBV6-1,ASRYRGNEKLF
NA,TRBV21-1,ASSLLKY
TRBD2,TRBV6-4,ASSEGTSGGDTQY
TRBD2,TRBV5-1,ASSPGGGLLYEQY
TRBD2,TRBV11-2,ASSRGLASTDTQY
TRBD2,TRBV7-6,ASSLESGRIYEQY
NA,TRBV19,ASSLPPPDTQY
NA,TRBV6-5,ASTVSGSGAGYT
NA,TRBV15,ATSRDHVEGGQPQH
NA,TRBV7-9,ASSSHDLGELPDTQY
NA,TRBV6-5,ASSYSNRGNTEAF
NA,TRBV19,ASSSRGYEQF
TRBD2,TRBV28,ASSEGLAGYEQY
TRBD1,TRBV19,ASRDSSNTEAF
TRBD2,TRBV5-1,ASNLEGLAGQGTDTQY
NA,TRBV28,ASTNPTGSYEQY
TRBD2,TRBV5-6,ASSLVGTSGSRGELF
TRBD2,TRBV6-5,ASSWDSGRENTQY
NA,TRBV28,ASSIDSYEQY
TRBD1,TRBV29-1,SVVSGGRETQY
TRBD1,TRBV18,ASSPYGQGSVHEQY
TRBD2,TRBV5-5,ASSLLSGRYEQY
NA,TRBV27,ASSLRVGGYGYT
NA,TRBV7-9,ASSPPGGIRVRNEQF
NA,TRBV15,ATSRGQGHTEAF
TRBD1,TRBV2,ASSEGPGQGVSGANVLT
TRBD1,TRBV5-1,ASSLDNRGYEQF
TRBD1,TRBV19,ASSGQDRRYGYT
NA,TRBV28,ASSFPGRDEKLF
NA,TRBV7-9,SSSPPAGEPTDTQY
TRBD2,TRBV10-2,ATKKTSGSIDEQY
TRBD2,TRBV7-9,ASSLGGGGKY
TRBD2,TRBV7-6,ASNRGGAGELF
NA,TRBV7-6,ASSLTGVNTEAF
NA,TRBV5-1,ASRTPGGNTEAF
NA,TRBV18,ASSPRFGELF
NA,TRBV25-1,ASSDSGRVAGYT
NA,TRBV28,ASTGGGQPQH
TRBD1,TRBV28,ASSTQTGDRSPLH
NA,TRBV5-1,ASSSGFPRGGTDTQY
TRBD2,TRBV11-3,ASSLIGASGTNEQF
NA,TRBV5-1,ASSLLYQETQY
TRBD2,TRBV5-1,ASSLGEGRREQY
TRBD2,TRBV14,ASSQRTSGRFSRGTDTQY
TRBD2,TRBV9,ASSVELAGGTDTQY
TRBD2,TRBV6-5,ASRTSGNMDTQY